This T cell receptor (beta chain) was documented in a study of control samples from healthy donors and cancer patients. The germline V gene has CDR1 SGHNT and CDR2 YYREEE (reference sequence). Trimming took off 0 bases at V and 6 bases at J, with 10 bases between the two ends. This CDR3 contains 13 residues. Clones were sequenced by immunoSEQ multiplex PCR, and TCRdb holds only the in-frame ones, with some missing. The sample has roughly 86,000 clones, about nine tenths seen once. What was sequenced was blood. This chain links TRBV5-4 with TRBJ2-7; D not certain. This sequence was found in a woman aged 18-35 years in good health. The DNA for the CDR3 is TGTGCCAGCAGCTTGGAAAGGTTTTCCGAGCAGTACTTC. Translated, it gives CASSLERFSEQYF.